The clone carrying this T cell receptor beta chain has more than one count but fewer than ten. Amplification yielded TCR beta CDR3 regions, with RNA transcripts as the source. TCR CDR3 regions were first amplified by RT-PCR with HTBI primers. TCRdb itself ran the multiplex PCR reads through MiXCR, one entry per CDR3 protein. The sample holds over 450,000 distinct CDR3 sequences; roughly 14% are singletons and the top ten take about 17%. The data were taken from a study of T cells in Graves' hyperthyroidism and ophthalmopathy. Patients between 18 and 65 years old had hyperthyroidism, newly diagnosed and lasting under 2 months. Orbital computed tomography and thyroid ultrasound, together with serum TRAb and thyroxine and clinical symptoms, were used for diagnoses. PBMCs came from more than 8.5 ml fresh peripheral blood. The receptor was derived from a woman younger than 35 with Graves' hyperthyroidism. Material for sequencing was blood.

Here the CDR3 reads CASSPPGLGGYNEQFF. The CDR3 region has the DNA TGTGCCAGCTCACCACCCGGACTAGGGGGATACAATGAGCAGTTCTTC. The chain uses TRBV18 and TRBJ2-1; perhaps TRBD2 as D (7 bases). The V end lost 0 bases, the J end lost 4 bases, and 13 bases lay between the germline ends. CDR3 length: 16 residues. Germline loops: CDR1 KGHSH, CDR2 LQKENI. Supplemented by reference TRBV18 and TRBJ2-1, the full variable domain reads NAGVMQNPRHLVRRRGQEARLRCSPMKGHSHVYWYRQLPEEGLKFMVYLQKENIIDESGMPKERFSAEFPKEGPSILRIQQVVRGDSAAYFCASSPPGLGGYNEQFFGPGTRLTVL.